This T cell receptor beta chain was found in a study of metastatic and nonmetastatic thyroid tumors. Study background: Thyroid patients, malignant and benign, had repertoires compared across blood and tumor or nodule tissue. Study-level results: Across blood and tumor, TCR beta diversity in malignant thyroid tumors was reportedly significantly higher than in benign nodules.

Of note for this clone: What it recognizes is unknown.

TCRdb re-called the PCR reads through MiXCR. Counted here are over 30,000 clones, roughly 22% occurring once; the ten biggest clones make up less than 4%. Germline V CDR1 and CDR2: SGHAT, FQNNGV. The CDR3 consists of 12 residues. V gave up 0 bases and J gave up 3 bases, with 0 bases separating them. No treatment had been given to any patient before thyroid surgery. This clonotype originated in a male donor with papillary thyroid cancer or a benign thyroid nodule (not recorded which). Some clones in this sample may be carry-over from other donors' samples. Sequencing was carried out using tumor tissue. The chain is built from TRBV11-2 and TRBJ2-4, with D unclear. The CDR3 DNA reads as TGTGCCAGCAGCTTAGACAAAAACATTCAGTACTTC. It yields the protein CASSLDKNIQYF.